The TCR beta chain described here comes from a study of identical twins. The study, taken as a whole, reports: Invariant populations such as MAIT and iNKT cells could partly muddle zero-insertion analyses. Modelling approaches yielded underestimates of out-of-frame TCR alpha sharing between monozygotic twins.

The CDR3 sequence is 15 residues long. Trimming removed 6 bases from V and 6 bases from J; junction bases left unmatched: 9. Germline V gene sequence: CDR1 DFQATT, CDR2 SNEGSKA (reference sequence). In this sample, this clonotype turned up a few times. Its antigen is as yet unknown. There were only healthy Caucasians among the donors. Template switching added a universal primer site; cDNA carried unique molecular identifiers. One entry per CDR3 protein, called by TCRdb with MiXCR from the 5' RACE reads. The table shows 400,000 to 550,000 distinct CDR3 sequences, with roughly an eighth occurring only once. Another study also made use of these data, one on yellow fever vaccine responses in identical twins.

The chain uses TRBV20-1 and TRBJ2-1, with 12 bases identical to TRBD2. This TCR was sampled from a young woman in good health. The sequenced sample consisted of CD4+ T cells sorted from blood. CDR3 bases: TGCAGTGCACTTAGGAGGACTAGCGGGACCAATGAGCAGTTCTTC. Translating gives CSALRRTSGTNEQFF.